The clone carrying this T cell receptor beta chain was found many times. Its antigen is currently unknown. The CDR3 has 14 residues. Trimming took off 4 bases at V and 3 bases at J, with 10 bases between the two ends. These data belong to a study of T cells in Graves' hyperthyroidism and ophthalmopathy. Overall study results and limits: Before onset, ophthalmopathy was predicted by the model a median roughly 6.8 months earlier.

RNA transcripts yielded amplified TCR beta CDR3 regions. Initially, a first-round RT-PCR of the TCR CDR3 employed the HTBI primer set. Each CDR3 protein is one row after TCRdb ran MiXCR on the multiplex PCR reads. The repertoire holds some 620,000 distinct CDR3 sequences, with roughly 17% as singletons. The chain carries TRBV12-3 or TRBV12-4 and TRBJ1-5; weak D call: TRBD1 (5 bases). The receptor was isolated from a woman between 25 and 40 years old with Graves' hyperthyroidism. Sequenced: blood. The CDR3 nucleotides are TGTGCCAGCAGTTCCGGGACCGACAATCAGCCCCAGCATTTT. Encoded protein: CASSSGTDNQPQHF.